The rows below give T cell receptor beta chains drawn from one sample of a study of control samples from healthy donors and cancer patients. TCRdb's table, derived via immunoSEQ multiplex PCR, lists solely in-frame clones and lacks some. Of 90,000 to 110,000 clones listed, 90% are singletons. Sequencing used blood. Receptors originate from a human donor in good health. The donor label of this sample is uncertain. The CDR3 runs from the conserved cysteine through the conserved F or W. Each record gives: CDR3 protein, CDR3 DNA, V gene, CDR3 length, clone size, J gene, D gene. A D gene is named only where the DNA matches it firmly. Clone size is stated in some rows and not others, as once, few, many or a class when expanded.

CDR3: CASSGGTGLGYGYTF
DNA: TGTGCCAGCAGTGGTGGAACCGGGCTTGGCTATGGCTACACCTTC
V: TRBV2
length: 15
size: -
J: TRBJ1-2
D: -

CDR3: CAWSYDREREAFF
DNA: TGTGCCTGGAGTTACGACAGGGAAAGGGAAGCTTTCTTT
V: TRBV30
length: 13
size: -
J: TRBJ1-1
D: TRBD1

CDR3: CASSFRPGDTQYF
DNA: TGTGCCAGCAGCTTCCGTCCCGGAGATACGCAGTATTTT
V: TRBV7-8
length: 13
size: -
J: TRBJ2-3
D: -

CDR3: CASSLEAPTVDTQYF
DNA: TGCGCCAGCAGCTTGGAGGCTCCGACCGTAGATACGCAGTATTTT
V: TRBV5-1
length: 15
size: few
J: TRBJ2-3
D: -

CDR3: CAWSLTRGEQYF
DNA: TGTGCCTGGAGCTTAACTAGGGGCGAGCAGTACTTC
V: TRBV30
length: 12
size: -
J: TRBJ2-7
D: -

CDR3: CASTRGGAREAGELFF
DNA: TGTGCCAGCACCCGAGGGGGGGCGCGGGAGGCCGGGGAGCTGTTTTTT
V: TRBV28
length: 16
size: -
J: TRBJ2-2
D: TRBD2

CDR3: CSVGTQGNTEAFF
DNA: TGCAGCGTCGGTACACAGGGAAACACTGAAGCTTTCTTT
V: TRBV29-1
length: 13
size: -
J: TRBJ1-1
D: -

CDR3: CASSPGTTQMTQYF
DNA: TGTGCCAGTAGCCCCGGGACTACCCAGATGACCCAGTACTTC
V: TRBV19
length: 14
size: -
J: TRBJ2-5
D: TRBD2

CDR3: CATSGMNTEAFF
DNA: TGTGCCACCAGTGGGATGAACACTGAAGCTTTCTTT
V: TRBV24-1
length: 12
size: -
J: TRBJ1-1
D: -

CDR3: CASSLAPAYNEQFF
DNA: TGTGCCAGCAGCTTAGCTCCGGCCTACAATGAGCAGTTCTTC
V: TRBV11-2
length: 14
size: -
J: TRBJ2-1
D: -

CDR3: CASRRDSLSYEQYF
DNA: TGTGCCAGCAGAAGGGACAGCCTCTCCTACGAGCAGTACTTC
V: TRBV6-5
length: 14
size: -
J: TRBJ2-7
D: TRBD1

CDR3: CASSKRVCLYEQYF
DNA: TGTGCCAGCAGCAAACGGGTTTGTCTCTACGAGCAGTACTTC
V: TRBV21-1
length: 14
size: -
J: TRBJ2-7
D: -

CDR3: CASSLRGNTQYF
DNA: TGTGCCAGCAGCCTCAGAGGGAATACGCAGTATTTT
V: TRBV13
length: 12
size: -
J: TRBJ2-3
D: -

CDR3: CASRKNRETIVEQFF
DNA: TGTGCCAGCAGGAAAAACAGGGAGACAATAGTAGAGCAGTTCTTC
V: TRBV2
length: 15
size: -
J: TRBJ2-1
D: -

CDR3: CASSLEEGSPLHF
DNA: TGTGCCAGCAGCTTGGAGGAGGGTTCACCCCTCCACTTT
V: TRBV5-4
length: 13
size: -
J: TRBJ1-6
D: -

CDR3: CASSESTDTQYF
DNA: TGCGCCAGCAGCGAAAGCACAGATACGCAGTATTTT
V: TRBV5-1
length: 12
size: -
J: TRBJ2-3
D: -

CDR3: CASSARGDKNTGELFF
DNA: TGTGCCAGCAGCGCAAGAGGGGACAAGAACACCGGGGAGCTGTTTTTT
V: TRBV9
length: 16
size: -
J: TRBJ2-2
D: -

CDR3: CASSQQRGEAFF
DNA: TGTGCCAGCAGCCAGCAGAGAGGTGAAGCTTTCTTT
V: TRBV3-1/TRBV3-2
length: 12
size: -
J: TRBJ1-1
D: -

CDR3: CASSQEQSGWNYNEQFF
DNA: TGTGCCAGCAGCCAAGAACAGTCAGGGTGGAACTACAATGAGCAGTTCTTC
V: TRBV14
length: 17
size: -
J: TRBJ2-1
D: -

CDR3: CSVVGRMNTEAFF
DNA: TGCAGCGTTGTCGGGAGGATGAACACTGAAGCTTTCTTT
V: TRBV29-1
length: 13
size: once
J: TRBJ1-1
D: -

CDR3: CASSVGTGRFTGELFF
DNA: TGTGCCAGTAGCGTGGGGACAGGCCGTTTTACCGGGGAGCTGTTTTTT
V: TRBV19
length: 16
size: once
J: TRBJ2-2
D: TRBD1

CDR3: CASSYSIASDTEAFF
DNA: TGTGCCAGCAGTTACTCGATCGCGTCTGACACTGAAGCTTTCTTT
V: TRBV6-5
length: 15
size: -
J: TRBJ1-1
D: -

CDR3: CAISEFGQPQHF
DNA: TGTGCCATCAGTGAGTTTGGTCAGCCCCAGCATTTT
V: TRBV10-3
length: 12
size: -
J: TRBJ1-5
D: -

CDR3: CASSDNENALETQYF
DNA: TGCGCCAGCAGTGACAATGAGAACGCGCTGGAGACCCAGTACTTC
V: TRBV10-1
length: 15
size: once
J: TRBJ2-5
D: -

CDR3: CAWRGQGAGGTEAFF
DNA: TGTGCCTGGAGGGGACAGGGGGCTGGAGGGACTGAAGCTTTCTTT
V: TRBV30
length: 15
size: -
J: TRBJ1-1
D: TRBD1

CDR3: CASSPLQGSYNEQFF
DNA: TGTGCCAGCAGCCCACTACAGGGTTCCTACAATGAGCAGTTCTTC
V: TRBV7-6
length: 15
size: -
J: TRBJ2-1
D: -

CDR3: CASSLAQGNEQYF
DNA: TGTGCCAGCAGCTTGGCACAGGGAAACGAGCAGTACTTC
V: TRBV5-4
length: 13
size: -
J: TRBJ2-7
D: -

CDR3: CASSWTANYGYTF
DNA: TGTGCCAGCAGTTGGACGGCAAACTATGGCTACACCTTC
V: TRBV6-5
length: 13
size: -
J: TRBJ1-2
D: -

CDR3: CASSLETSEPQHF
DNA: TGTGCCAGCAGCTTGGAGACCTCGGAGCCCCAGCATTTT
V: TRBV5-4
length: 13
size: -
J: TRBJ1-5
D: -

CDR3: CASRGAGKRSYNEQFF
DNA: TGTGCCAGTAGGGGGGCTGGAAAGAGGTCCTACAATGAGCAGTTCTTC
V: TRBV19
length: 16
size: -
J: TRBJ2-1
D: -

CDR3: CASSKGAPGNTIYF
DNA: TGTGCCAGCAGCAAGGGTGCCCCAGGAAACACCATATATTTT
V: TRBV27
length: 14
size: -
J: TRBJ1-3
D: -

CDR3: CASSEYRLGGNTIYF
DNA: TGTGCCAGCAGTGAATACCGGTTAGGTGGAAACACCATATATTTT
V: TRBV6-1
length: 15
size: -
J: TRBJ1-3
D: -

CDR3: CSVAGQGGNTIYF
DNA: TGCAGCGTTGCAGGACAGGGGGGAAACACCATATATTTT
V: TRBV29-1
length: 13
size: once
J: TRBJ1-3
D: TRBD1

CDR3: CASQLLAGRTGELFF
DNA: TGTGCCAGTCAGTTGTTGGCGGGGAGAACCGGGGAGCTGTTTTTT
V: TRBV6-5
length: 15
size: -
J: TRBJ2-2
D: -

CDR3: CASSGAGNTIYF
DNA: TGTGCCAGCAGTGGTGCCGGAAACACCATATATTTT
V: TRBV14
length: 12
size: few
J: TRBJ1-3
D: -

CDR3: CASSPDFWGGGTEAFF
DNA: TGTGCCAGCTCACCCGACTTTTGGGGTGGCGGCACTGAAGCTTTCTTT
V: TRBV18
length: 16
size: -
J: TRBJ1-1
D: -